These 11 T cell receptor beta chains were sequenced from one sample in a study of human T cells and chemical hapten exposure. Time point specified: patch test 3, about 24 weeks after DPC sensitization. Sample treatment: therapeutic diphenylcyclopropenone sensitization with weekly scalp DPC. TCRdb processed the RACE reads anew with MiXCR; each CDR3 protein has one entry. In the table there are some 71,000 distinct CDR3 sequences, 11% of which are singletons. Sequences were derived from whole blood, sampled in connection with sensitization to the hapten diphenylcyclopropenone (DPC). The receptors stem from a woman aged 45-60 years with alopecia areata. Some clones in this sample may be carry-over from other donors' samples.

This clonotype was counted only a few times. The chain is built from TRBV7-2 and TRBJ2-3; D is undetermined. Germline V gene sequence: CDR1 SGHTA, CDR2 FQGNSA. The germline V and J ends were trimmed by 8 bases and 8 bases, with 14 bases remaining between them. The CDR3 contains 12 residues. Here the CDR3 DNA reads TGTGCCAGCGATCCCTCTAGGAGTACGCAGTATTTT. It is translated as CASDPSRSTQYF.

This clonotype was found a few times. The chain carries TRBV7-9 and TRBJ1-1; no reliable D call. The CDR3 is 15 residues long. With 5 bases removed from V and 4 bases from J, the gap between germline ends came to 17 bases. Germline CDR1 and CDR2: SEHNR and FQNEAQ (reference sequence). CDR3 coding DNA: TGTGCCAGCAGCCGTGGAGATGGCAGACTCACTGAAGCTTTCTTT. Protein sequence: CASSRGDGRLTEAFF.

This clonotype was detected ten times or more. V and J are TRBV20-1 and TRBJ2-7; TRBD2 matches at 12 bases. V shed 2 bases, J shed 7 bases, and the junction held 9 bases outside the gene matches. This CDR3 spans 15 amino acids. Germline CDR1 is DFQATT and CDR2 is SNEGSKA (reference sequence). The CDR3 DNA follows: TGCAGTGCTAGAAACCCTAGCGGGGGGGCGAGTGAGCAGTACTTC. Its translation is CSARNPSGGASEQYF.

This clonotype was picked up a small number of times. This chain joins TRBV12-3 or TRBV12-4 and TRBJ1-5, with D hard to call. The CDR3 consists of 14 residues. The V and J ends lost 2 bases and 9 bases respectively, with 14 bases between them. CDR3 residues: CASSLFKTTGPQHF. CDR3 nucleotides: TGTGCCAGCAGTTTATTTAAGACCACGGGGCCCCAGCATTTT.

The table lists this clonotype with a few counts. The rearrangement links TRBV27 to TRBJ2-1; 7 nucleotides line up with TRBD2. V was pared by 7 bases and J by 9 bases, with 0 bases of the junction left unmatched. Germline V gene lookup returns CDR1 MNHEY and CDR2 SMNVEV (reference sequence). CDR3 length: 10 amino acids. The CDR3 DNA reads as TGTGCCAGCAAGCGGGGTGAGCAGTTCTTC. Translated, it gives CASKRGEQFF.

This clonotype was observed many times. CDR3 amino acids: CASSPSEEDTQYF. CDR3 nucleotide sequence: TGTGCCAGCAGCCCGTCGGAGGAAGATACGCAGTATTTT. This chain links TRBV7-7 with TRBJ2-3; D may be TRBD2 (5 bases). CDR3 length equals 13 residues. Germline CDR1 reads SSHAT; CDR2 reads FNYEAQ (reference sequence). V lost 5 bases, J lost 5 bases, and 11 bases lay in between. Supplemented by reference TRBV7-7 and TRBJ2-3, the full variable domain reads GAGVSQSPRYKVTKRGQDVTLRCDPISSHATLYWYQQALGQGPEFLTYFNYEAQPDKSGLPSDRFSAERPEGSISTLTIQRTEQRDSAMYRCASSPSEEDTQYFGPGTRLTVL.

This clonotype was seen repeatedly, ten times or more. CDR3 sequence: CAASREVGYEQYF. In DNA form, the CDR3 reads TGTGCCGCCTCCAGGGAAGTGGGCTACGAGCAGTACTTC. The chain couples TRBV10-3 to TRBJ2-7, with D perhaps matching TRBD1 (5 bases). This CDR3 is built from 13 residues. Germline CDR1 reads ENHRY; CDR2 reads SYGVKD. Trimming cost V 11 bases and J 3 bases, with 17 bases left between them.

This clonotype was seen repeatedly, ten times or more. The chain has TRBV6-2 or TRBV6-3 and TRBJ2-2, with 11 bases identical to TRBD2. Germline CDR1 reads MNHEY; CDR2 reads SVGEGT. The junction had 5 bases not matched to a gene; V was cut back by 6 bases and J by 5 bases. The CDR3 is 15 residues long. The CDR3 reads CASRLAGATTGELFF. CDR3 nucleotides: TGTGCCAGCAGACTAGCGGGGGCAACGACCGGGGAGCTGTTTTTT.

The chain joins TRBV7-9 to TRBJ2-1; tentative D call: TRBD2 (5 bases). V was trimmed by 4 bases and J by 3 bases, leaving 7 bases between them. The CDR3 extends over 13 amino acids. Germline CDR1 SEHNR, CDR2 FQNEAQ (reference sequence). DNA of the CDR3: TGTGCCAGCAGCTCCGGGGACTACAATGAGCAGTTCTTC. Translation: CASSSGDYNEQFF.

The chain recombines TRBV14 with TRBJ2-7, with 9 bases lining up with TRBD2. V lost 5 bases and J lost 7; bases outside the gene matches: 21. This CDR3 comprises 18 residues. Germline-derived CDR1 and CDR2 are SGHDN and FVKESK. The CDR3 loop is CASSKFPGLAPIPGEQYF. The CDR3 nucleotides are TGTGCCAGCAGCAAGTTCCCGGGACTAGCACCAATCCCGGGTGAGCAGTACTTC.

This clonotype was observed many times. The chain carries TRBV3-1 and TRBJ2-1, with 8 nucleotides matching TRBD2. Germline CDR1 is LGHDT and CDR2 is YNNKEL (reference sequence). The CDR3 runs 15 residues. Trimming cost V 1 base and J 9 bases; bases outside gene matches: 8. This CDR3 reads CASSQGFLAGLEQFF. CDR3 DNA sequence: TGTGCCAGCAGCCAAGGCTTCCTAGCGGGCCTTGAGCAGTTCTTC.